These 21 T cell receptor beta chains were all obtained from the same sample, sequenced in a study of T cells after somatic rescue of genetic block. This table comes from immunoSEQ multiplex PCR, and its TCRdb copy is limited to in-frame clones, with some not included. The sample shows tens of thousands of clones, approximately 90% of them seen only once. The sample taken for sequencing was peripheral blood mononuclear cells (PBMCs). These receptors were taken from a man aged 25 to 40.

The chain combines TRBV7-8 with TRBJ1-2; 8 nucleotides agree with TRBD1. This CDR3 comprises 14 residues. V lost 6 bases, J lost 7 bases, and 10 bases stayed unmatched. Germline lookup yields CDR1 SGHVS and CDR2 FQNEAQ. Here the CDR3 reads CASRDRGTKAGYTF. DNA of the CDR3: TGTGCCAGCAGAGACAGGGGAACAAAGGCTGGCTACACCTTC.

This chain links TRBV19 with TRBJ2-3; 10 positions agree with TRBD2. J was trimmed by 2 bases and V by 4 bases; bases with no gene match: 6. Germline V gene sequence: CDR1 LNHDA, CDR2 SQIVND (reference sequence). This CDR3 contains 16 residues. The CDR3 DNA reads as TGTGCCAGTAGTACCCGGACTAGCGGTTACACAGATACGCAGTATTTT. It specifies CASSTRTSGYTDTQYF.

In this sample, this clone turned up once. The V and J genes are TRBV6-4 and TRBJ2-3; TRBD2 matches at 10 bases. Germline assignment: CDR1 MRHNA and CDR2 SNTAGT. V dropped 5 bases and J dropped 6; count of bases not matched to a gene: 5. This CDR3 has 14 residues. CDR3 protein: CASSPGTSADTQYF. CDR3 DNA sequence: TGTGCCAGCAGTCCCGGGACTAGCGCGGATACGCAGTATTTT.

The chain combines TRBV6-5 with TRBJ2-7, with TRBD1 matching over 12 bases. This CDR3 has 15 residues. Trimming cost V 6 bases and J 4 bases; bases outside gene matches: 7. Germline assignment: CDR1 MNHEY and CDR2 SVGAGI. The CDR3: CASSPGTGGRYEQYF. In DNA form, the CDR3 reads TGTGCCAGCAGCCCCGGGACAGGGGGCAGGTACGAGCAGTACTTC.

The chain has TRBV6-5 and TRBJ2-7; a weak D match, TRBD2 (5 bases). This CDR3 contains 14 residues. CDR1 is MNHEY and CDR2 is SVGAGI in the germline V gene. The V end lost 4 bases, the J end lost 13 bases, and 23 bases lay between the germline ends. The CDR3 region has the DNA TGTGCCAGCAGTTCCCCCCCCCGCGGTTCGGACTCCTACTTC. Translation: CASSSPPRGSDSYF.

This chain joins TRBV5-5 and TRBJ1-4; a weak D match, TRBD1 (5 bases). V dropped 3 bases and J dropped 3 bases, with 15 bases sitting between them. Looked up from germline, CDR1 is SGHKS and CDR2 is YYEKEE (reference sequence). This CDR3 has 16 residues. Here the CDR3 reads CASSWGGGLANEKLFF. CDR3 nucleotide sequence: TGTGCCAGCAGCTGGGGCGGAGGCCTGGCTAATGAAAAACTGTTTTTT.

This rearrangement joins TRBV5-1 to TRBJ1-5; TRBD1 is a possible D gene (6 bases). Germline CDR1 SGHRS, CDR2 YFSETQ. The CDR3 has 15 residues. Trimming took off 0 bases at V and 2 bases at J, with 9 bases between the two ends. This CDR3 is CASSLEGGRNQPQHF. The CDR3 region has the DNA TGCGCCAGCAGCTTGGAGGGGGGGCGCAATCAGCCCCAGCATTTT.

The chain joins TRBV6-6 to TRBJ1-2; D is possibly TRBD1 (5 bases). Germline lookup yields CDR1 MNHNY and CDR2 SVGAGI (reference sequence). The V end was cut by 6 bases, the J end by 7 bases, with 15 bases between. The length of the CDR3 is 13 residues. Here the CDR3 DNA reads TGTGCCAGCAGAACGGGACGCAGAGGTGGCTACACCTTC. It codes for CASRTGRRGGYTF.

Comments on this clone: Within the sample, other DNA sequences also encode this same CDR3. J is TRBJ2-1 and V is TRBV11-2, with D tentatively TRBD1 or TRBD2 (5 bases each). The CDR3 runs 15 residues. CDR1 SGHAT and CDR2 FQNNGV come from the germline V gene. Trimming removed 1 base from V and 6 bases from J, with 13 bases in between. The CDR3 loop reads CASSLGGTGVNEQFF. The CDR3 region has the DNA TGTGCCAGCAGCTTAGGTGGGACGGGCGTCAATGAGCAGTTCTTC.

The gene calls are TRBV14 and TRBJ1-6; possible D gene TRBD1, 5 bases. Between the trimmed V and J ends, which lost 4 bases and 0 bases, there was a span of 16 bases. Germline V gives CDR1 SGHDN, CDR2 FVKESK. The CDR3 has 18 amino acids. The CDR3 is CASSPGPITNSYNSPLHF. The CDR3 DNA reads as TGTGCCAGCAGCCCGGGACCCATCACGAACTCCTATAATTCACCCCTCCACTTT.

In this sample, this clone turned up a few times. The chain recombines TRBV5-1 with TRBJ1-5; TRBD1 matches at 9 bases. The CDR3 is 15 residues long. Germline V gene sequence: CDR1 SGHRS, CDR2 YFSETQ. Trimming at V came to 4 bases and at J to 3 bases, leaving 5 bases not matched to a gene. CDR3 coding DNA: TGCGCCAGCAGCAGTACAGGGGGCCACAATCAGCCCCAGCATTTT. Translation gives CASSSTGGHNQPQHF.

The V call is TRBV15, the J call TRBJ1-5, with 9 bases aligning to TRBD1. Germline V gene data show CDR1 as LNHNV and CDR2 as YYDKDF (reference sequence). The J segment lost 6 bases and the V segment lost 6 bases, leaving 9 bases of the junction unmatched. The length of the CDR3 is 15 residues. The CDR3 nucleotides are TGTGCCACCAGGGATCGGGACAGGGTTATTCAGCCCCAGCATTTT. Encoded protein: CATRDRDRVIQPQHF.

The chain recombines TRBV4-1 with TRBJ1-4; 12 bases agree with TRBD1. Germline V gives CDR1 MGHRA, CDR2 YSYEKL. Losses at the gene ends were 4 bases for V and 10 bases for J; bases not matched to a gene: 10. This CDR3 spans 16 amino acids. CDR3 bases: TGCGCCAGCAGCCTACCCGGGACAGGGGGCGGGGGAAAACTGTTTTTT. Translated, it gives CASSLPGTGGGGKLFF.

This clone was seen a single time. The chain joins TRBV6-5 to TRBJ1-3; D is ambiguous. Trimming took 6 bases from V and 1 from J, leaving 10 bases between them. This CDR3 is 14 amino acids long. Germline CDR1 and CDR2: MNHEY and SVGAGI. The CDR3 nucleotides are TGTGCCAGCAGACGGACGCTTTCTGGAAACACCATATATTTT. Translation: CASRRTLSGNTIYF.

The V call is TRBV6-5, the J call TRBJ2-1; 7 bases align to TRBD2. The CDR3 has 14 amino acids. Losses at the gene ends were 4 bases for V and 7 bases for J; bases not matched to a gene: 7. Germline values: CDR1 MNHEY, CDR2 SVGAGI. The DNA for the CDR3 is TGTGCCAGCAGTTCACCGGGAGGTCGGAATGAGCAGTTCTTC. This sequence encodes CASSSPGGRNEQFF.

The rearrangement joins TRBV4-1 to TRBJ2-1; D is possibly TRBD1 (5 bases). CDR3 length equals 14 residues. The V gene's germline CDR1 is MGHRA and CDR2 YSYEKL. The V and J ends lost 0 bases and 7 bases respectively, with 10 bases between them. Here the CDR3 DNA reads TGCGCCAGCAGCCAAGATTTGACAGCAAATGAGCAGTTCTTC. Translated, it gives CASSQDLTANEQFF.

The rearrangement links TRBV5-4 to TRBJ2-7, with D unresolved. In germline, CDR1 is SGHNT, CDR2 YYREEE (reference sequence). The ends were cut back, 1 base at V and 0 bases at J, with 5 bases in the middle. This CDR3 has 13 residues. The chain's CDR3 is CASSLRTSYEQYF. CDR3 in DNA: TGTGCCAGCAGCTTGCGAACCTCCTACGAGCAGTACTTC.

The chain couples TRBV19 to TRBJ1-1, with 9 bases matching TRBD1. The V gene end was trimmed by 7 bases and the J gene end by 6 bases; junction bases not matched to a gene: 12. Germline values: CDR1 LNHDA, CDR2 SQIVND (reference sequence). The CDR3 has 15 amino acids. The DNA of the CDR3 is TGTGCCAGTAAACAAACCGGGACAGGGACCCCTGAAGCTTTCTTT. It specifies CASKQTGTGTPEAFF.

V is TRBV2 and J is TRBJ1-1; D is uncertain. Germline V lookup: CDR1 SNHLY, CDR2 FYNNEI. The CDR3 loop spans 14 amino acids. V was pared by 7 bases and J by 0 bases, with 12 bases between. CDR3 nucleotide sequence: TGTGCCAGCACCCCATGGGGTATGAACACTGAAGCTTTCTTT. It is translated as CASTPWGMNTEAFF.

V gene TRBV27 combines with J gene TRBJ1-4, with D tentatively TRBD1 (6 bases). V lost 5 bases and J lost 9, with 19 bases in between. The V gene's germline CDR1 is MNHEY and CDR2 SMNVEV (reference sequence). The CDR3 loop spans 15 amino acids. Here the CDR3 reads CASSPTGRGFKKLFF. CDR3 DNA: TGTGCCAGCAGTCCCACCGGCAGGGGATTTAAAAAACTGTTTTTT.

The chain combines TRBV1 with TRBJ2-1; the table assigns TRBD1, which was not confirmed against the DNA. TRBV1 is listed as a pseudogene. This CDR3 spans 13 amino acids. CDR3 sequence (DNA): TGCACCAGCAGCGCCACCTCTTACAATGGGCAGTTCTTC. Its translation: CTSSATSYNGQFF.